Following are 22 T cell receptor beta chains from one sample sequenced in a study of blood T cell repertoires in COVID-19. Clones were read by immunoSEQ multiplex PCR, and TCRdb kept only the in-frame ones, dropping some. The sample yields 250,000 to 350,000 clones, about 88% seen once. The sample was peripheral blood. Receptor source: a woman aged 60-75 years with acute or convalescent COVID-19.

The rearrangement links TRBV7-3 to TRBJ2-2; 7 nucleotides align to TRBD2. In germline, CDR1 is SGHTA, CDR2 FQGTGA. With V trimmed by 1 base and J by 7 bases, 6 bases remained unmatched. The CDR3 extends over 15 amino acids. As DNA, the CDR3 is TGTGCCAGCAGCTTAAGCGGCAGGGAGGGCGGGGAGCTGTTTTTT. Translation: CASSLSGREGGELFF.

The chain recombines TRBV7-9 with TRBJ2-5, with D perhaps TRBD2 (5 bases). The CDR3 contains 14 residues. V shed 5 bases and J shed 4 bases, with 14 bases lying between them. Germline-derived CDR1 and CDR2 are SEHNR and FQNEAQ (reference sequence). CDR3 region: CASSDPDRGETQYF. CDR3 bases: TGTGCCAGCAGCGACCCTGACCGGGGAGAGACCCAGTACTTC.

V is TRBV20-1 and J is TRBJ1-4; D unclear. This CDR3 is 11 amino acids long. Trimming cost V 1 base and J 7 bases, with 4 bases left between them. Germline V gene lookup returns CDR1 DFQATT and CDR2 SNEGSKA (reference sequence). CDR3 in amino acids: CSARVVEKLFF. In nucleotides, the CDR3 is TGCAGTGCTAGAGTCGTTGAAAAACTGTTTTTT.

The chain combines TRBV7-3 with TRBJ2-1; 12 bases are a match to TRBD2. Germline V CDR1 and CDR2: SGHTA, FQGTGA. The length of the CDR3 is 15 residues. V lost 2 bases, J lost 8 bases, and 4 bases stayed unmatched. As DNA, the CDR3 is TGTGCCAGCAGCTTATCTAGCGGGGGGGCCCATGAGCAGTTCTTC. This sequence encodes CASSLSSGGAHEQFF.

The chain employs TRBV7-2 and TRBJ2-5; no definite D call. Trimming stripped 1 base from V and 5 bases from J, with 14 bases between. The CDR3 is 15 amino acids. CDR1 and CDR2 from the germline V gene are SGHTA and FQGNSA. The CDR3 spells CASSLGLPVGETQYF. CDR3 coding DNA: TGTGCCAGCAGCTTAGGGCTCCCAGTGGGCGAGACCCAGTACTTC.

This clone has a count of ten or more. The genes are TRBV10-3 and TRBJ2-7; no clear D. This CDR3 is 15 amino acids long. Germline CDR1 and CDR2: ENHRY and SYGVKD. Trimming took 4 bases from V and 0 from J, leaving 13 bases between them. The CDR3 nucleotides read TGTGCCATCAGTGGTAACGACGGCGGCTCCTACGAGCAGTACTTC. Its protein is CAISGNDGGSYEQYF.

V and J are TRBV6-2 or TRBV6-3 and TRBJ2-6; D possibly corresponds to TRBD1 (6 bases). This CDR3 is built from 17 residues. The germline V and J ends were trimmed by 4 bases and 2 bases, with 15 bases remaining between them. Germline V gives CDR1 MNHEY, CDR2 SVGEGT. The CDR3 reads CASSSTGQVAGANVLTF. The CDR3 nucleotides are TGTGCCAGCAGTTCCACAGGGCAGGTTGCTGGGGCCAACGTCCTGACTTTC.

This sequence joins TRBV7-9 and TRBJ2-3; D is perhaps TRBD1 (5 bases). V shed 5 bases and J shed 4 bases, with 16 bases lying between them. Looked up from germline, CDR1 is SEHNR and CDR2 is FQNEAQ (reference sequence). The CDR3 has 15 amino acids. As DNA, the CDR3 is TGTGCCAGCAGCCCGACAGCTAAAGGTCCAGATACGCAGTATTTT. This gives the protein CASSPTAKGPDTQYF.

This clone was seen just once. V is TRBV7-9 and J is TRBJ2-7; the match to TRBD2 covers 12 bases. J gave up 2 bases and V 5 bases, and 4 bases lay outside the gene matches. The CDR3 extends over 15 amino acids. Germline assignment: CDR1 SEHNR and CDR2 FQNEAQ (reference sequence). The CDR3 here is CASSPTSGSTYEQYF. CDR3 nucleotide sequence: TGTGCCAGCAGCCCGACTAGCGGGAGTACCTACGAGCAGTACTTC.

The chain recombines TRBV19 with TRBJ1-1; D unresolved. Germline V gene sequence: CDR1 LNHDA, CDR2 SQIVND (reference sequence). Trimming shortened V by 1 base and J by 4 bases, and 13 bases separated the two germline ends. The CDR3 totals 15 residues. The CDR3 sequence is CASSIVGGMGTEAFF. CDR3 bases: TGTGCCAGTAGTATAGTTGGAGGGATGGGCACTGAAGCTTTCTTT.

V is TRBV6-5 and J is TRBJ2-2, with D tentatively TRBD2 (7 bases). The germline V and J ends were trimmed by 0 bases and 6 bases, with 14 bases remaining between them. The CDR3 length is 16 residues. Germline assignment: CDR1 MNHEY and CDR2 SVGAGI. The CDR3: CASSYSGGALAGELFF. CDR3 DNA: TGTGCCAGCAGTTACTCAGGGGGGGCGCTTGCCGGGGAGCTGTTTTTT.

This chain joins TRBV6-5 and TRBJ2-5; 8 nucleotides agree with TRBD1. V lost 2 bases, J lost 5 bases, and 10 bases stayed unmatched. This CDR3 contains 16 residues. Germline V gives CDR1 MNHEY, CDR2 SVGAGI. The CDR3 DNA follows: TGTGCCAGCAGTTACAGGGACAGGACCCTGGGGGAGACCCAGTACTTC. The encoded protein is CASSYRDRTLGETQYF.

Only a few counts were recorded for this clone. This rearrangement joins TRBV19 to TRBJ2-1, with 7 bases matching TRBD2. The CDR3 extends over 17 amino acids. CDR1 LNHDA and CDR2 SQIVND come from the germline V gene (reference sequence). J gave up 0 bases and V 5 bases, and 10 bases lay outside the gene matches. The CDR3 DNA sequence: TGTGCCAGTAGTTTCATTAGCGGGTCTGGCTCCTACAATGAGCAGTTCTTC. Its translation is CASSFISGSGSYNEQFF.

The count of this clone is one. This chain connects TRBV7-8 to TRBJ1-2; possible D gene TRBD1, 5 bases. There are 14 residues in the CDR3. Germline V gene sequence: CDR1 SGHVS, CDR2 FQNEAQ. V was pared by 5 bases and J by 0 bases, with 10 bases between. CDR3 nucleotide sequence: TGTGCCAGCAGCCTAGGGGAGTCTAACTATGGCTACACCTTC. Translation: CASSLGESNYGYTF.

The V gene is TRBV24-1, the J gene TRBJ1-3; D might be TRBD1 (5 bases). Germline CDR1 KGHDR, CDR2 SFDVKD. V shed 4 bases and J shed 0 bases, with 15 bases lying between them. The CDR3 consists of 17 residues. CDR3 coding DNA: TGTGCCACCAGTGAGGGACGCGGGACCTTCTCTGGAAACACCATATATTTT. Amino acid sequence: CATSEGRGTFSGNTIYF.

This chain's CDR3 is CASSYLGRGDSPLHF. As DNA, the CDR3 is TGTGCCAGCAGTTACCTCGGCAGGGGGGATTCACCCCTCCACTTT. V is TRBV6-2 or TRBV6-3 and J is TRBJ1-6; 7 positions match TRBD1. CDR1 MNHEY and CDR2 SVGEGT come from the germline V gene. The CDR3 is made up of 15 amino acids. Trimming removed 2 bases from V and 8 bases from J; junction bases left unmatched: 6.

The rearrangement links TRBV19 to TRBJ2-7, with 9 positions matching TRBD1. Germline lookup yields CDR1 LNHDA and CDR2 SQIVND (reference sequence). CDR3 size: 14 residues. V was pared by 4 bases and J by 4 bases, with 5 bases of the junction left unmatched. The CDR3 nucleotides are TGTGCCAGTAGTACCCCGGGACAGGGTTACGAGCAGTACTTC. Residues: CASSTPGQGYEQYF.

Only one count was recorded for this clone. The chain links TRBV7-2 to TRBJ1-3, with TRBD1 as a possible D gene (5 bases). Trimming took off 1 base at V and 0 bases at J, with 7 bases between the two ends. The CDR3 totals 15 residues. In germline, CDR1 is SGHTA, CDR2 FQGNSA. CDR3 coding DNA: TGTGCCAGCAGCTTAGTCGGGGGCTCTGGAAACACCATATATTTT. This codes for CASSLVGGSGNTIYF.

V gene TRBV5-4 combines with J gene TRBJ1-2, with TRBD1 matching 10 bases. Germline lookup yields CDR1 SGHNT and CDR2 YYREEE (reference sequence). CDR3 length: 14 residues. Trimming took 6 bases from V and 4 from J; bases not matched to a gene: 6. DNA of the CDR3: TGTGCCAGCACCCGGGACAGGGGTAGCTATGGCTACACCTTC. Residues: CASTRDRGSYGYTF.

The V and J genes are TRBV2 and TRBJ1-5, with D perhaps matching TRBD1 (5 bases). The CDR3 consists of 14 residues. Between the trimmed V and J ends, which lost 8 bases and 6 bases, there was a span of 17 bases. In germline, CDR1 is SNHLY, CDR2 FYNNEI. This chain's CDR3 is CASSPEGVGQPQHF. CDR3 sequence (DNA): TGTGCCAGCTCTCCGGAAGGGGTCGGTCAGCCCCAGCATTTT.

On this clone: The sample contains more than one DNA sequence encoding this CDR3. The chain is built from TRBV28 and TRBJ1-1; D remains unclear. Trimming stripped 1 base from V and 1 base from J, with 4 bases between. This CDR3 is 13 amino acids long. Germline V gene sequence: CDR1 MDHEN, CDR2 SYDVKM. DNA of the CDR3: TGTGCCAGCAGTTTATCCGGGAACACTGAAGCTTTCTTT. It codes for CASSLSGNTEAFF.

This clone was seen repeatedly, ten times or more. The CDR3 coding sequence is TGTGCCAGCAGTTACTCCAGGGGCAGCAATCAGCCCCAGCATTTT. It yields the protein CASSYSRGSNQPQHF. The chain has TRBV6-5 and TRBJ1-5; D is possibly TRBD1 (6 bases). Germline V gene data show CDR1 as MNHEY and CDR2 as SVGAGI. The length of the CDR3 is 15 residues. V dropped 0 bases and J dropped 1 base, with 7 bases sitting between them.